This entry concerns a single T cell receptor (beta chain). V dropped 7 bases and J dropped 5; count of bases not matched to a gene: 10. This CDR3 contains 14 residues. Germline CDR1 LGHNT, CDR2 FRNRAP. The sample originates from a study of control samples from healthy donors and cancer patients. Profiled with immunoSEQ multiplex PCR; TCRdb holds only in-frame clones, not every one. In the table there are over 85,000 clones, roughly 84% of which are singletons. The chain links TRBV12-5 to TRBJ2-5; 7 positions match TRBD1. Sequenced: PBMCs. The TCR comes from a man between 65 and 85 years old with lung cancer. CDR3 sequence: CASAPGRGRETQYF. The CDR3 nucleotides read TGTGCTAGTGCCCCCGGTAGGGGGCGGGAGACCCAGTACTTC.